The sequence of this TCR beta chain was determined in a study of T cell changes during pregnancy in multiple sclerosis. Trimming took 3 bases from V and 7 from J; bases not matched to a gene: 9. The CDR3 runs to 14 residues. The germline CDR1 and CDR2 sequences are GTSNPN and SVGIG (reference sequence). Sequenced by immunoSEQ multiplex PCR; TCRdb stores in-frame clones only, minus some. The sample lists 35,000 to 50,000 clones; 80% to 90% were seen once. This TCR derives from a female donor with multiple sclerosis, enrolled in a pregnancy study. The sample was CD4+ T cells from peripheral blood mononuclear cells, taken in the first trimester of pregnancy. The chain recombines TRBV30 with TRBJ2-7; the match to TRBD2 covers 10 bases. The CDR3, as DNA: TGTGCCTGGAGCCGGCTAGCGGGGGCAGGAGAGCAGTACTTC. Translating gives CAWSRLAGAGEQYF.